The present T cell receptor beta chain was sequenced within a study of neurological immune-mediated disorders. 5'RACE generated cDNA with 10-nucleotide random UMIs. TCRdb recomputed calls from the 5' RACE reads with MiXCR, one row per CDR3 protein. The sample records fewer than 70,000 distinct CDR3 sequences, 8.5% to 10% being singletons. This clonotype was counted at least ten times. Its antigen is as yet unknown. Study-level findings and limits: HTLV-1-associated myelopathy led in TCR clonal expansion, while multiple sclerosis ranked lowest, below healthy controls. Subjects shared no identical expanded-clone CDR3 amino acid sequences, suggesting private TCR-beta repertoires in all groups.

With 7 bases clipped from V and 7 bases from J, the junction kept 5 bases outside the gene matches. The length of the CDR3 is 12 residues. Time point indicated: longitudinal time-point 2. Unsorted libraries were generated from 2 million PBMCs. These cells had been stored in RNAlater at -80 C. The material sequenced was PBMCs. This sequence joins TRBV12-3 or TRBV12-4 and TRBJ2-5, with 8 bases that match TRBD1. The clonotype comes from a man aged 30 to 45 in good health. The DNA of the CDR3 is TGTGCCAGCAAGACAGGGGTTGGGACCCAGTACTTC. It translates to CASKTGVGTQYF.